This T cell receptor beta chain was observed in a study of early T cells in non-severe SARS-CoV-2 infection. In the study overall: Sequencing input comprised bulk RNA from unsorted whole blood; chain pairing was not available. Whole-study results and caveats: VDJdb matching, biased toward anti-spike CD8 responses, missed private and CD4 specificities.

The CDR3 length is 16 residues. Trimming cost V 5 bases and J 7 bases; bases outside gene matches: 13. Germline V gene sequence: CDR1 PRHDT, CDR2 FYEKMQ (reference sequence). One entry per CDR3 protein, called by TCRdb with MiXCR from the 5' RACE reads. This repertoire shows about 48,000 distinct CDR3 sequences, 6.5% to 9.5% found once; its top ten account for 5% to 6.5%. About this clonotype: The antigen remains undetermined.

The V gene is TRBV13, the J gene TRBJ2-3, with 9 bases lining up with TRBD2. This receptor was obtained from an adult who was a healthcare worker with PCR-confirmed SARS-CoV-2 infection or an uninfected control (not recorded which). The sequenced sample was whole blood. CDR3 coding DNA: TGTGCCAGCAGCCGTCTGGTTAGCGGGGGTACTTATACGCAGTATTTT. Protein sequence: CASSRLVSGGTYTQYF.